This TCR beta chain was identified in a study of tumor-infiltrating lymphocytes in glioblastoma multiforme (dated by TCRdb to about 2017). For the study in its entirety: To find out whether intratumoral genomic heterogeneity fosters TIL diversity, the study jointly investigated somatic mutations, TIL diversity and immune response activity. Overall study results and their limits: RNA-based TCR sequencing may distort clone frequencies because T cells carry unequal numbers of TCR transcripts. Generalizability is limited because the TCR and somatic mutation analysis included only one glioblastoma patient. The authors noted that sorting T cells into functional subsets, which was not done in this study, would be a future improvement.

The CDR3 contains 14 residues, cysteine and phenylalanine counted. Just the 42-base CDR3 DNA is kept, in frame starting at base 1. As encoded in the germline V gene, CDR1 is SGHAT while CDR2 is FQNNGV. For peripheral blood mononuclear cells, total RNA was isolated with TRIzol reagent and then purified using the RNeasy kit. Every RNA sample had an RNA integrity number above 6.5 and an OD 260/280 ratio above 1.9. TCRB libraries were built from RNA via three nested multiplex PCR rounds using a modified ARM-PCR protocol with multiple V-beta primers and a C-beta primer. ProtoScript II Reverse Transcriptase and a C-beta primer were used to synthesize TCRB-specific cDNA from roughly 0.5 ug total RNA. No unique molecular identifiers were described for the TCRB libraries. The third PCR added barcodes and adapters over around 23 cycles with Deep VentR (exo-) polymerase, followed by gel purification of 250-500 bp bands. TCRB libraries were sequenced on an Illumina HiSeq 2500 with 250 bp paired-end reads. Per the original workflow: Reads were cleaned with Trimmomatic, merged with FLASH, assigned V, D and J segments with MiGEC, and analyzed with VDJtools. Repertoire diversity was quantified with the Shannon-Wiener diversity index calculated using VDJtools. TCRdb ran its own pipeline on the public reads, namely fastp trimming at Q25 and MiXCR clone calling, and kept in-frame beta chains. Duplicate CDR3 protein sequences are folded into a single record with the most common DNA and genes. Clone size and V and J calls follow TCRdb, not the original study. The sample yields 20,000 or so distinct CDR3 sequences; just under 70% were counted once. Clones ranked in the top ten supply 15% to 20% of the sample.

A note on this clonotype: There is no known antigen for this receptor. One end of the junction varies from germline; a read error may be responsible.

The sequencing sample was made of peripheral blood. This chain joins TRBV11-2 to TRBJ2-7; the D region possibly corresponds to TRBD1 (5 bases align). The source is a male donor with glioblastoma. The CDR3 corresponds to CASSSLQGQGEKYF. The DNA reads TGTGCCAGCAGCTCACTCCAGGGTCAAGGCGAGAAGTACTTC.